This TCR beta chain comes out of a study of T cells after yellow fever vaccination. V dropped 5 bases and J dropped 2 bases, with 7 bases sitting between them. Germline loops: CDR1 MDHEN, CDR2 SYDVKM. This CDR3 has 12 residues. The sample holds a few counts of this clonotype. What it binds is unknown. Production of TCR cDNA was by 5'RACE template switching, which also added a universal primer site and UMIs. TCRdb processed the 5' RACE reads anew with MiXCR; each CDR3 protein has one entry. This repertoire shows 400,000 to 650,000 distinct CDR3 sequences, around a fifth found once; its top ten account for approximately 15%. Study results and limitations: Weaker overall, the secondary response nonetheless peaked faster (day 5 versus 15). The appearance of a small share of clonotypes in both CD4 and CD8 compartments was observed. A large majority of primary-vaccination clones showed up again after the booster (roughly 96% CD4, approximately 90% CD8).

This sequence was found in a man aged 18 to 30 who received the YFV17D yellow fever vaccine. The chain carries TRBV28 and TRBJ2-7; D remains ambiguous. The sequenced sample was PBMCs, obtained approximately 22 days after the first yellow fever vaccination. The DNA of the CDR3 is TGTGCCAGCAGTCCGCGCGCCTACGAGCAGTACTTC. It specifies CASSPRAYEQYF. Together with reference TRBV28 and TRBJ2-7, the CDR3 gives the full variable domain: DVKVTQSSRYLVKRTGEKVFLECVQDMDHENMFWYRQDPGLGLRLIYFSYDVKMKEKGDIPEGYSVSREKKERFSLILESASTNQTSMYLCASSPRAYEQYFGPGTRLTVT.